This TCR beta chain was identified in a study of regulatory T cells in long-lasting Graves disease. Background on the study: The study counted Graves' disease as persistent given over 5 years of antithyroid drugs and positive TSH receptor antibodies.

Study-level results: Patients whose Graves' disease persisted exhibited lower TCR diversity than those newly diagnosed. When disease was persistent, TRBV28, TRBJ1-2 and TRBJ2-5 were the favored segments.

Concerning this clonotype: The antigen remains undetermined.

Trimming stripped 4 bases from V and 0 bases from J, with 10 bases between. Germline CDR1 KGHSY, CDR2 FQNENV. CDR3 length: 15 residues. Assembly of TCR beta libraries relied on iRepertoire HTBI primers together with Arm-PCR of CDR3 regions. Original processing notes: The samples included roughly 61 TRBV and 14 to 15 TRBJ segments. MiXCR, applied by TCRdb to the multiplex PCR reads, yields one record per CDR3 protein. The V and J calls shown here were made by TCRdb, not taken from the authors' results. The sample lists 700,000 or so distinct CDR3 sequences; about 30% were seen once. Time point described: persistent/refractory GD, antithyroid drugs over 5 years with positive TRAb. Extracted RNA from PBMCs served as the source of the TCR library.

The rearrangement joins TRBV16 to TRBJ1-3, with unresolved D. Sequences were derived from peripheral blood mononuclear cells (PBMCs), sampled when the disease was refractory, from a patient treated with antithyroid drugs. This receptor was taken from a female donor with Graves disease. The CDR3 DNA reads as TGTGCCAGCAGCCGCGCAGAGAGCTCTGGAAACACCATATATTTT. It translates to CASSRAESSGNTIYF.